The 27 T cell receptor beta chains listed next were all sequenced from one sample in a study of tumor and adjacent non-tumor tissue in lung cancer. The library came from three nested PCR rounds adapted from ARM-PCR protocols. TCRdb re-derived calls from the multiplex PCR reads in MiXCR, one entry per CDR3 protein. The table shows 70,000 to 90,000 distinct CDR3 sequences, with around 85% occurring only once. RNA was extracted from bulk tissue without any cell sorting. Input material: lung tumor tissue. The receptors here all came from a woman aged 50 to 65 with non-small cell lung cancer.

Note on this clonotype: One end of the junction does not line up with germline, which may come from a read error. This chain links TRBV20-1 with TRBJ2-2; D gene unclear. The V gene's germline CDR1 is DFQATT and CDR2 SNEGSKA (reference sequence). The CDR3 totals 14 residues. The CDR3 DNA follows: TGTAGTGCTATTAACCCACTGAACATCGGGGAGCTGTTTTTT. Its translation is CSAINPLNIGELFF.

A word on this clonotype: An end of the junction differs from the germline gene, which may be a read error. The V call is TRBV5-6, the J call TRBJ2-5, with TRBD1 as a possible D gene (5 bases). Germline lookup yields CDR1 SGHDT and CDR2 YYEEEE. The CDR3 covers 14 residues. The CDR3 DNA reads TGTGCCAGCAGCTTTCAGGGTGGGGAAGAGAGCCAGTGCTTC. Translating gives CASSFQGGEESQCF.

Details on this clonotype: An end of the junction differs from the germline gene, which may be a read error. V is TRBV19 and J is TRBJ1-5, with TRBD1 matching over 8 bases. This CDR3 contains 15 residues. In germline, CDR1 is LNHDA, CDR2 SQIVND (reference sequence). CDR3 sequence (DNA): TGTGCCAATAGGGGTGGACAGGGCGGCAATCAGCCCCATCATTTT. This translates into CANRGGQGGNQPHHF.

As concerns this clonotype: The junction departs from germline at one end; a sequencing error may be responsible. The chain couples TRBV13 to TRBJ2-1, with D perhaps TRBD1 (8 bases). The CDR3 runs to 13 residues. Germline loops: CDR1 PRHDT, CDR2 FYEKMQ (reference sequence). The CDR3 reads CSSRPTGGDEQLF. The CDR3 nucleotides are TGTTCCAGCAGACCAACAGGGGGGGATGAGCAGCTCTTC.

V and J are TRBV29-1 and TRBJ2-1; 8 nucleotides match TRBD2. V shed 5 bases and J 12 bases; nucleotides not matched to a gene: 9. The CDR3 covers 12 residues. Germline CDR1 and CDR2: SQVTM and ANQGSEA. The CDR3 sequence is CSVRNSGTMQFF. The CDR3 DNA reads as TGCAGCGTTCGGAATAGCGGGACCATGCAGTTCTTC.

Of note for this clonotype: Its ends do not fully match the called genes, so a read error is possible. The chain links TRBV29-1 to TRBJ2-2, with 7 positions matching TRBD2. In germline, CDR1 is SQVTM, CDR2 ANQGSEA. The CDR3 runs 15 residues. The CDR3 is CSLRCEGGNTGELSF. Here the CDR3 DNA reads TGCAGTCTGCGTTGTGAGGGAGGGAACACCGGGGAGCTGTCTTTT.

With respect to this clonotype: Sequence at one end of the junction differs from germline and may be a read error. V and J are TRBV11-2 and TRBJ2-5; D tentatively reads TRBD1 or TRBD2 (5 bases each). From germline, CDR1 is SGHAT and CDR2 FQNNGV. This CDR3 region has 15 residues. The CDR3 coding sequence is TGTTCCAACAGCTTAGGGGAGAATTTACAAGGGACCCAGTACTTC. It translates to CSNSLGENLQGTQYF.

Details on this clonotype: Because the CDR3 is missing its conserved closing phenylalanine or tryptophan, this is likely a read error. The J gene is TRBJ2-6, the V gene TRBV11-2, with D perhaps TRBD2 (6 bases). The germline CDR1 and CDR2 sequences are SGHAT and FQNNGV. This CDR3 has 17 amino acids. This chain's CDR3 is CASGLDRESSGANVLTL. The CDR3 region has the DNA TGTGCCAGCGGCTTAGATCGGGAGTCCTCTGGGGCCAACGTCCTGACTTTA.

Points on this clonotype: The conserved phenylalanine or tryptophan normally closing the CDR3 is absent here, so this likely arose from a read error. V gene TRBV20-1 combines with J gene TRBJ2-5; 14 bases are shared with TRBD2. J lost 2 bases, V lost 2 bases, and 7 bases had no gene match. CDR3 length: 17 amino acids. In germline, CDR1 is DFQATT, CDR2 SNEGSKA (reference sequence). The CDR3 sequence is CSARPGLAGVEQETQYL. Here the CDR3 DNA reads TGCAGTGCTAGACCGGGACTAGCGGGAGTGGAACAAGAGACCCAGTACTTA.

For this clonotype: The junction departs from germline at one end; a sequencing error may be responsible. CDR3 region: CASSQRSIANTGELLF. CDR3 sequence (DNA): TGTGCCAGCAGTCAAAGATCTATAGCGAATACTGGGGAGCTGCTTTTT. The chain is built from TRBV6-1 and TRBJ2-2; D perhaps matches TRBD2 (5 bases). Germline CDR1 is MNHNS and CDR2 is SASEGT. The CDR3 consists of 16 residues.

With respect to this clonotype: Because the CDR3 is missing its conserved closing phenylalanine or tryptophan, this is likely a read error. V is TRBV6-2 or TRBV6-3 and J is TRBJ1-5, with 9 bases aligning to TRBD1. This CDR3 spans 15 amino acids. Germline CDR1 MNHEY, CDR2 SVGEGT. Trimming took 9 bases from V and 8 from J; bases not matched to a gene: 14. The CDR3, as DNA: TGTGCCAGTGCGAGCCGGGGACAGGGTTATAAGCCCCAGCATTTA. Encoded protein: CASASRGQGYKPQHL.

The CDR3 loop reads CASSQDQDPNQPQHF. In DNA, the CDR3 is TGTGCCAGCAGCCAAGATCAGGATCCAAATCAGCCCCAGCATTTT. This chain connects TRBV4-2 to TRBJ1-5, with D hard to call. CDR3 length: 15 amino acids. The germline V and J ends were trimmed by 0 bases and 4 bases, with 10 bases remaining between them. Germline V gene data show CDR1 as LGHNA and CDR2 as YNFKEQ.

As for this clonotype: The junction does not match germline at one end; this may be a read error. The J gene is TRBJ2-2, the V gene TRBV11-2; possible D gene TRBD2, 5 bases. The CDR3 has 16 residues. CDR1 SGHAT and CDR2 FQNNGV come from the germline V gene. As DNA, the CDR3 is TGTGCCAGCAACCTCATTCTCCGACCGAACTCCGGGGAGTTGTTTTTT. This codes for CASNLILRPNSGELFF.

The rearrangement uses TRBV10-3 and TRBJ1-6; D unresolved. Germline V gene data show CDR1 as ENHRY and CDR2 as SYGVKD. V lost 3 bases to trimming and J lost 2 bases, with 11 bases between them. The CDR3 consists of 16 residues. For the CDR3, the DNA is TGTGCCATCAGTGAATCGTTGGGGACCTATAATTCACCCCTCCACTTT. This translates into CAISESLGTYNSPLHF.

The chain has TRBV11-2 and TRBJ2-7; 10 bases line up with TRBD1. Germline V gene sequence: CDR1 SGHAT, CDR2 FQNNGV. This CDR3 contains 15 residues. V gave up 6 bases and J gave up 2 bases; unmatched junction bases: 7. CDR3 sequence reads: CASSYGTGVTYEQYF. DNA of the CDR3: TGTGCCAGCAGTTATGGGACAGGGGTTACCTACGAGCAGTACTTC.

With respect to this clonotype: Being one base from a much bigger clone, this may be a read error. The chain couples TRBV4-2 to TRBJ1-5; no clear D. Gene TRBJ2-3 matches the end of the DNA better, so the J call may be wrong. The germline CDR1 and CDR2 sequences are LGHNA and YNFKEQ. This CDR3 region has 15 residues. CDR3 in amino acids: CASSQGGTWNQPQYF. CDR3 bases: TGTGCCAGCAGCCAAGGTGGCACATGGAATCAGCCCCAGTATTTT.

About this clonotype: Germline is not matched at one junction end, which may reflect a read error. The chain combines TRBV6-1 with TRBJ2-1; D unclear. The CDR3 loop spans 15 amino acids. The V gene's germline CDR1 is MNHNS and CDR2 SASEGT. For the CDR3, the DNA is TGTGCCACCAGTAAGATACGGGTTTCCTACAATGAGCAGTTGTTC. It is translated as CATSKIRVSYNEQLF.

Comments on this clonotype: Mismatch with germline at one junction end may stem from a read error. The chain employs TRBV11-1 and TRBJ2-7, with no clear D. The CDR3 runs 13 residues. Germline-derived CDR1 and CDR2 are SGHAT and FQDESV (reference sequence). In DNA, the CDR3 is TGTGCCAGCAGTCCTAGGGCATCCTGCGAGCAGAACTTC. Translated: CASSPRASCEQNF.

The chain carries TRBV20-1 and TRBJ2-1; 10 bases fit TRBD2. The CDR3 spans 14 residues. Germline V lookup: CDR1 DFQATT, CDR2 SNEGSKA (reference sequence). Losses at the gene ends were 8 bases for V and 13 bases for J; bases not matched to a gene: 17. CDR3 coding DNA: TGCAGTCCAGAAGCGGGAGGGCAGTGGGGGACACAGTTCTTC. Translation: CSPEAGGQWGTQFF.

A word on this clonotype: The germline gene is not matched at one end of the junction; a read error may be the cause. V usage is TRBV20-1 and J usage is TRBJ2-7, with 10 bases that match TRBD1. The germline V gene encodes CDR1 DFQATT and CDR2 SNEGSKA (reference sequence). There are 15 residues in the CDR3. The CDR3 region is CNASGDRGRRYEHYF. As DNA, the CDR3 is TGCAATGCTAGTGGGGACAGGGGCCGCCGCTACGAGCACTACTTC.

The chain is built from TRBV6-6 and TRBJ1-5; D is undetermined. The J call could be wrong; TRBJ2-3 is a better fit for the DNA end. There are 16 residues in the CDR3. Germline CDR1 MNHNY, CDR2 SVGAGI (reference sequence). CDR3 sequence: CASSYWVDEFNQPQYF. The DNA for the CDR3 is TGTGCCAGCAGTTACTGGGTAGATGAGTTCAATCAGCCCCAGTATTTT.

With regard to this clonotype: A read error is likely, as this CDR3 ends without the conserved phenylalanine or tryptophan. This chain joins TRBV6-1 and TRBJ2-7, with 8 bases aligning to TRBD1. The CDR3 length is 15 residues. Germline assignment: CDR1 MNHNS and CDR2 SASEGT. With V trimmed by 6 bases and J by 4 bases, 11 bases remained unmatched. Written as DNA, the CDR3 is TGTGCCAGCAGGGCGCCACAGGGGGGAGTTTACGAGCAGTACTTA. It is translated as CASRAPQGGVYEQYL.

The chain couples TRBV20-1 to TRBJ2-7; D gene ambiguous. CDR1 is DFQATT and CDR2 is SNEGSKA in the germline V gene (reference sequence). The length of the CDR3 is 16 residues. V lost 5 bases, J lost 1 base, and 21 bases lay in between. CDR3 protein: CSASETRAGNSYEQYF. CDR3 coding DNA: TGCAGTGCTTCTGAAACGAGAGCCGGTAATTCCTACGAGCAGTACTTC.

The chain uses TRBV29-1 and TRBJ2-2, with no clear D. This CDR3 is built from 12 residues. V was cut by 3 bases and J by 7 bases, with 9 bases left in between. Looked up from germline, CDR1 is SQVTM and CDR2 is ANQGSEA. Here the CDR3 reads CSVDTPDGELFF. In nucleotides, the CDR3 is TGCAGCGTTGACACTCCGGACGGGGAGCTGTTTTTT.

V and J are TRBV20-1 and TRBJ2-1; the D gene could be TRBD1 or TRBD2 (6 bases each). This CDR3 has 14 amino acids. CDR1 DFQATT and CDR2 SNEGSKA come from the germline V gene (reference sequence). CDR3: CNAGAGGQWGTQFF. The CDR3 nucleotides read TGCAATGCAGGAGCTGGAGGGCAATGGGGGACACAGTTCTTC.

This clonotype showed up just once. Since the CDR3 does not end with the conserved phenylalanine or tryptophan, this likely comes from a read error. The chain carries TRBV11-2 and TRBJ2-5; the D gene could be TRBD1 or TRBD2 (5 bases each). CDR3 length: 15 residues. In germline, CDR1 is SGHAT, CDR2 FQNNGV. Here the CDR3 reads CASSLGGNLQGTQYS. The CDR3 region has the DNA TGTGCCAGCAGCTTAGGGGGGAATTTACAAGGGACCCAGTACTCC.

Details on this clonotype: One end of the junction fails to match germline, which may point to a read error. The chain combines TRBV28 with TRBJ1-2, with D unresolved. The CDR3 covers 14 residues. Per germline, CDR1 MDHEN and CDR2 SYDVKM. The CDR3 bases are TGTGCCACCAGTTTCCGCGGATGGGCGGGGGGCTACACCTTC. This gives the protein CATSFRGWAGGYTF.